The sequence of this T cell receptor beta chain was determined in a study of cytomegalovirus exposure and HLA in healthy donors (TCRdb year 2017). Describing the broader study: An earlier analysis of more than 550 of the donors reported 250 to 350 Gb of sequence data and 95 million to 120 million unique TCR beta sequences obtained from around 190 million T cells. An early release that covered about 640 HLA-typed donors contained approximately 300 gigabases of sequencing data and 70 million to 100 million unique TCR sequences. The genetic ancestry cluster associated with self-reported Caucasian donors included over 65% of the roughly 410 genotyped donors. The study was designed to test whether signatures of past pathogen exposure could be identified by cataloging public T cell receptors. The study profiled the T cell repertoires of around 700 subjects by immunosequencing and related them to cytomegalovirus serostatus. In addition to the first cohort of 500 to 850 subjects, a separate validation cohort of over 90 different subjects was used. To predict cytomegalovirus infection status, the study combined high-throughput TCR immunosequencing, statistical association of individual TCRs with disease status, and machine learning. A later analysis re-examined previously published TCR beta repertoires from just over 650 donors and added high-resolution HLA genotyping to investigate patterns of TCR occurrence. Rather than using new phenotypic data, the later analysis identified candidate immune exposures from TCR beta sequences and from how often those sequences occurred across donors. In an earlier analysis of a few hundred of the donors, high-throughput TCR beta sequencing was used to judge whether each TCR beta V gene segment behaved as functional or pseudogenic. Donor age, sex, ethnicity and CMV serostatus were collected together with the repertoire data. A later genetic analysis took genome-wide SNP genotypes for about 65% of the roughly 670 donors and used that subset as a discovery cohort. All discovery cohort repertoires had been generated using a single sequencing platform. HLA typing covered class I and class II loci at four-digit resolution. Typing coverage differed by locus: A, B, C, DRB1 and DQB1 were typed in roughly 620-640 donors, DQA1 in 500 to 550, DPA1 in 600 to 610, and DPB1 in 450 to 480. Four or five DR-DQ haplotypes were handled as single units for association and clustering, since linkage in the cohort was strong. Among 398 genotyped donors of the cohort, an average of approximately 240,000 unique TCR beta nucleotide sequences was sequenced per donor, of which 15% to 20% were non-productive.

The library was obtained by the immunoSEQ multiplex PCR assay. For the multiplex PCR, a mixture combining 60 forward primers for TCR Vbeta segments and 13 reverse primers for TCR Jbeta segments was used. Amplification of the CDR3 region of rearranged TCR beta genes was performed with a multiplex PCR assay on genomic DNA. The Illumina HiSeq System was used to sequence the amplified TCR beta libraries as 87-base-pair reads. As for the authors' bioinformatics: Across the 700 or so repertoires, a later analysis counted tens of millions of unique TCR beta chains, some 11 million of which were shared by at least two donors. Raw reads were error-corrected and collapsed into unique sequences by a nearest-neighbor algorithm in which closely related sequences were merged to remove PCR and sequencing errors. CDR3 sequences were aligned to IMGT reference sequences to assign V, D and J gene segments. For a sequence to be retained, a match of at least six nucleotides to both a V gene segment and a J gene segment was required. Rearrangements were called productive when the CDR3 lacked stop codons and stayed in frame with V and J; all others were non-productive. CDR3 was defined by IMGT convention, running from the second conserved V-encoded cysteine to the conserved J-encoded phenylalanine. In an earlier analysis of around 540 of the donors, sequences lacking an unambiguous match to a single V gene segment were excluded. An earlier analysis of a few hundred of the donors called V segments functional above 56.7% productive rearrangements and segregating when the between-donor standard deviation exceeded 5%. To diagnose cytomegalovirus status from the catalog of TCR beta chain sequences, a statistical classification framework was built. A later analysis assigned V and J genes by comparing TCR nucleotide sequences with IMGT/GENE-DB human TR gene sequences. A later analysis assigned CDR3 sequences and most-parsimonious VDJ recombination scenarios with the TCRdist pipeline. In a later analysis, each TCR beta chain was defined by its CDR3 amino acid sequence together with its V-gene family, and reads lacking a unique V-gene family were excluded. A later analysis removed several hundred highly shared, low-generation-probability nucleotide sequences to deal with suspected cross-contamination and a sequencing artifact. In a later analysis, a clonal expansion index for each public chain was calculated from normalized within-repertoire ranks of inferred template counts. A later analysis computed generation probabilities with a VDJ recombination model fitted to out-of-frame rearrangements, and checked the results against IGoR. A later analysis scored TCR-TCR, TCR-HLA and TCR-CMV co-occurrence with hypergeometric tests, applying a repertoire-size bias correction to TCR pairs. To estimate false discovery rates, a later analysis permuted the HLA or CMV assignments 20 times. In a later analysis, co-occurring TCRs were grouped using DBSCAN, and TCRdist sequence similarity was added for clustering within HLA-allele-positive subsets. For co-occurrence clustering, repertoires with fewer than 30,000 or more than 120,000 public chains were excluded, along with about five repertoires with anomalous nucleotide sharing. Here the immuneACCESS table is served through TCRdb, limited to in-frame sequences with V and J called. Missing clones are a known gap in these copies; in checked studies unresolved V genes cover under half, and the rest lacks a known reason. The V and J calls and clone size were taken over from that table, and D and trimming were inferred from the DNA. This sample's table has entries for around 78,000 clones. Around 4% of the sample is held by the ten biggest clonotypes.

To note about this clone: What this receptor recognizes is not known.

The cohort comprised several hundred healthy bone marrow donors. At the time of sampling, all cohort members were nominally healthy, though unrecorded immune exposures were likely present. The donor tested CMV seropositive, placing the donor among the 289 seropositive members of the cohort. Every donor gave a peripheral blood sample, and the peripheral blood mononuclear cells from that sample were used for TCR beta sequencing. The Qiagen DNeasy Blood Extraction Kit was used to extract genomic DNA from the blood cell samples. The CDR3 contains 15 residues, cysteine and phenylalanine counted. Only CDR3 DNA is held: 45 bases, read in frame from base 1. V has 5 bases trimmed and J has 5 bases trimmed; junction bases matching no gene number 9. As encoded in the germline V gene, CDR1 is SGHVS while CDR2 is FNYEAQ. Here is what the overall study found, with its caveats: Because some donors lacked HLA typing at each locus, the association tests relied only on the typed subset. Assigning TCR associations to individual alleles was difficult when HLA alleles, especially DR and DQ, strongly co-occurred. The classifier was reported to diagnose cytomegalovirus status with high specificity and sensitivity in both the original cohort and the validation cohort. It was suggested by the authors that the approach could potentially be generalized to other disease states and immunological phenotypes. CMV serostatus was the only immune exposure information available for the cohort. An earlier analysis of 587 of the donors showed that most TCR beta V segments appeared in productive rearrangements either about 87% or about 30% of the time, which broadly matched IMGT annotations. Most TCR sequences were observed very rarely across donors, whereas some public TCRs were present in many individuals. The earlier analysis of about 600 of the donors excluded some 16 rarely observed V segments, including chromosome 9 orphons, because counts were too low. A later genetic analysis associated a missense DCLRE1C variant with V-gene and J-gene trimming of TCR beta chains, and an independent cohort replicated the association. In a later analysis, the rate of TCR association differed among HLA loci, with DRB1 alleles having the most associated TCRs and HLA-C alleles having the fewest. Sequencing depth was assumed to be roughly uniform across donors in the presence/absence analyses, though that assumption may not hold. Only TCR beta chains were sequenced in this cohort, and the absence of alpha or paired-chain data limited detectable features. In a later analysis, most CMV-associated TCR beta chains were found to appear HLA-restricted, with HLA associations seemingly driven largely by CMV exposure. Compared with the approximately 670-donor mean, donors in an Asian-associated ancestry cluster had fewer N-insertions in productive TCRs, according to a later genetic analysis. The sequencing pipeline was judged likely to have produced a cluster of highly shared sequence variants as a technical artifact. Several of the top co-occurrence clusters appeared to be linked to parvovirus B19, influenza, CMV and Epstein-Barr virus, according to a later analysis. Compared with equally common non-associated chains, HLA-associated TCR beta chains in a later analysis were more clonally expanded and had lower generation probabilities. Because the 87-base-pair reads could not distinguish some IMGT-functional V segments, including TRBV6-2 and TRBV6-3, those segments were excluded. In the study, 164 TCR beta chains were listed as associated with cytomegalovirus. Linkage disequilibrium might explain the correlated functional status among segregating V segments, but an unknown experimental factor could not be excluded. A later analysis associated 17,000 or so TCR beta sequences with specific HLA alleles at a false discovery rate of 0.05. A few of the identified cytomegalovirus-associated TCR beta chains were confirmed in vitro to be specific for cytomegalovirus antigens. A further reported finding was that TCR beta sequences accurately predicted the HLA-A and HLA-B alleles for most subjects in the first cohort.

The V and J genes are TRBV7-6 and TRBJ1-1, with 9 middle bases fitting TRBD1. The sequence was obtained from a man aged 18 to 30 in good health and CMV-seropositive. Sequenced material: PBMCs. CDR3 loop: CASSARTGDGTEAFF. Read as DNA, the sequence is TGTGCCAGCAGCGCTAGGACAGGGGACGGAACTGAAGCTTTCTTT.